The rows below give T cell receptor beta chains drawn from one sample of a study of tumor-infiltrating lymphocytes in primary liver carcinoma. In TCRdb, the multiplex PCR reads were re-called with MiXCR into one record per CDR3 protein. The sample has tens of thousands of distinct CDR3 sequences; 72% are singletons. Sequencing was done on a sample of liver tumor tissue from sampling region 1. These receptors were taken from a man in his forties or fifties with primary liver carcinoma and hepatitis B virus infection. CDR3s include the opening cysteine and the closing phenylalanine or tryptophan. The D gene is left open where the match is weak. Clone size is shown for a subset of rows, as once, few, many or a class of expanded clone.

v_gene,j_gene,len,abundance,d_gene,CDR3nt,CDR3aa
TRBV10-2,TRBJ2-3,13,many,.,TGCGCCAGCAGTGAGGGGGGCAAAGATACGCAGTATTTT,CASSEGGKDTQYF
TRBV29-1,TRBJ2-5,15,.,TRBD2,TGCAGTGCAGGACTAGCGGGAGGACGGGGTGAGAACCAGTACTTC,CSAGLAGGRGENQYF
TRBV6-5,TRBJ1-3,15,many,.,TGTGCCAGCAGTTTCGGGGCCAGCTCTGGAAACACCATATATTTT,CASSFGASSGNTIYF
TRBV6-1,TRBJ2-3,15,.,.,TGTGCCAGCAGCTTGGAGGGGAAGACGTTAGATACGCAGTATTTT,CASSLEGKTLDTQYF
TRBV4-1,TRBJ2-5,15,many,.,TGCGCCAGCAGCCAAGATAGGACTAAGCCGGGGACCCAGTACTTC,CASSQDRTKPGTQYF
TRBV15,TRBJ2-1,19,.,TRBD2,TGTGCCACCAGCAGAGCTGATAGCGGGAGAGCGATACCGGACAGTGAGCAGTTCTTC,CATSRADSGRAIPDSEQFF
TRBV6-6,TRBJ1-1,14,many,TRBD1,TGTGCCAGCAGTCAGGGACAGGCGGACACTGAAGCTTTCTTT,CASSQGQADTEAFF
TRBV11-2,TRBJ1-1,17,once,TRBD1,TGTGCCAGCAGCAGAACGGGGGGACAGGGGTCCGTCACTGAAGCTTTCTTT,CASSRTGGQGSVTEAFF
TRBV5-4,TRBJ2-1,14,many,TRBD2,TGTGCCAGCAGCTTGGGACTAGCGGGTGATGAGCAGTTCTTC,CASSLGLAGDEQFF
TRBV2,TRBJ1-2,13,.,.,TGTGCCAGCAGGGCAGGGAGGAGTTATGGCTACACCTTC,CASRAGRSYGYTF
TRBV11-2,TRBJ2-2,16,.,TRBD2,TGTGCCAGCAGCTCTTTAACGGGGAGGGCCACCGGGGAGCTGTTTTTT,CASSSLTGRATGELFF
TRBV7-8,TRBJ1-5,14,many,.,TGTGCCAGCAGCTTAGGCGCTTATAATCAGCCCCAGCATTTT,CASSLGAYNQPQHF
TRBV6-5,TRBJ2-7,14,many,TRBD2,TGTGCCAGCAGCCCCTCGGGGGGCTCCTACGAGCAGTACTTC,CASSPSGGSYEQYF
TRBV14,TRBJ2-1,13,once,.,TGTGACAGCAGCCTAACTAGTATGACTGAGCAGTTCTTC,CDSSLTSMTEQFF
TRBV11-2,TRBJ1-3,15,.,.,TGTGCCAACAGCTTAAATAGCGCATATGGAAACACCATATATTTT,CANSLNSAYGNTIYF
TRBV6-1,TRBJ2-7,15,many,TRBD2,TGTGCCAGCAGTGAAGAGGCTAGCGGGGGTTACGAGCAGTACTTC,CASSEEASGGYEQYF
TRBV29-1,TRBJ1-1,12,.,TRBD1,TGCTGTGTTGAACAGGGGGCCACTGAAGCTTTCTTT,CCVEQGATEAFF
TRBV29-1,TRBJ2-1,14,hyperexpanded,TRBD1,TGCAGCGGATTGCCGGGACAGGGGGTGGATGAGCAGTTCTTC,CSGLPGQGVDEQFF
TRBV12-3/TRBV12-4,TRBJ2-3,14,many,TRBD1,TGTGCCAGCAGTCCCGACAGGGGCAGGGATACGCAGTATTTT,CASSPDRGRDTQYF
TRBV29-1,TRBJ1-1,13,.,.,TGCAGCGTGACACGGGGTGGAGACACTGAAGCATTCTTT,CSVTRGGDTEAFF
TRBV29-1,TRBJ1-1,11,.,.,TGCAGCGCTGCGCCCGAGAGTGAAGCTTTCTTT,CSAAPESEAFF
TRBV11-2,TRBJ1-6,17,.,.,TGTGCCAGCAGCCCTACCTCAGGGGTCGGCTATAATTCACCCCTCCACTTT,CASSPTSGVGYNSPLHF
TRBV10-3,TRBJ2-7,14,.,TRBD2,TGTGCCACGTCGACTAGCGTGGACCTGGACGAACAGTACTTC,CATSTSVDLDEQYF
TRBV29-1,TRBJ2-1,13,.,TRBD1,TGCAGTGGAGGACAGGCCGCATACAAAGAGCAGTTCTTC,CSGGQAAYKEQFF